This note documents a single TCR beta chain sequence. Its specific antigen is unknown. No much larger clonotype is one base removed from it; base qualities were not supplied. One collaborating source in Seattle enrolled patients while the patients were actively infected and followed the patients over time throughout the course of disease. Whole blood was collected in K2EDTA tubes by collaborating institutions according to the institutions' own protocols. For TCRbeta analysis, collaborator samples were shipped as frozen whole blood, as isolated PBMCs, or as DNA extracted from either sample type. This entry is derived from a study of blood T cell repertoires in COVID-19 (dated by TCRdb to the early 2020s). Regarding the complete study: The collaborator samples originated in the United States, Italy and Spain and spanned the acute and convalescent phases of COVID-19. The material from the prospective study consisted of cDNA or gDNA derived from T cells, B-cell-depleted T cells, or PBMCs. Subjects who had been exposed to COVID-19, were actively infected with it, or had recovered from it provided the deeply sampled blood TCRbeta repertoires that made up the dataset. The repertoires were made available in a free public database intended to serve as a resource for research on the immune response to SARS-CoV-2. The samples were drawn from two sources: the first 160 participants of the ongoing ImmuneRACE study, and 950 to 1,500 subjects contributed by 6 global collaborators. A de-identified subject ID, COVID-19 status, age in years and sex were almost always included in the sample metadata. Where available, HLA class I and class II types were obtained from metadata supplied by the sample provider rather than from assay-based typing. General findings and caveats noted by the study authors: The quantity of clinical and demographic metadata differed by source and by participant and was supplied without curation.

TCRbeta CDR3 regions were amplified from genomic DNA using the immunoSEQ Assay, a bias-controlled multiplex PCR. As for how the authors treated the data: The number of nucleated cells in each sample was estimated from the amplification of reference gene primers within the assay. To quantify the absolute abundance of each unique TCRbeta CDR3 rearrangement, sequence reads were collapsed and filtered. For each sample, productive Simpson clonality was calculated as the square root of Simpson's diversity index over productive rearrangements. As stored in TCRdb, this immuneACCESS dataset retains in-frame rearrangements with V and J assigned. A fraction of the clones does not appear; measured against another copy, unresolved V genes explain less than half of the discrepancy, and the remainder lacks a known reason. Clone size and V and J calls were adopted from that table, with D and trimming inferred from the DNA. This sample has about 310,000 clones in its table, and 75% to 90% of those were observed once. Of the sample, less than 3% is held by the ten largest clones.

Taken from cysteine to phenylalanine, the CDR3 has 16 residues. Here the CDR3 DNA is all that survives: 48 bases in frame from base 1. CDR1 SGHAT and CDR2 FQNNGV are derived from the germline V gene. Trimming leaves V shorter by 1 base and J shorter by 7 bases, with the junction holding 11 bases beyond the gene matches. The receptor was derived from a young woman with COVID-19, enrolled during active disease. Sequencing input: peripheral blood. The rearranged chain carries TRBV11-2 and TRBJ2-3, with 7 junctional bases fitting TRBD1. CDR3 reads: CASSLVARGPSYTQYF. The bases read TGTGCCAGCAGCTTAGTCGCGAGGGGGCCGTCTTATACGCAGTATTTT.